The 31 T cell receptor beta chains below come from one sample, sequenced in a study of blood T cell repertoires in COVID-19. Sequenced by immunoSEQ multiplex PCR; TCRdb stores in-frame clones only, minus some. The sample consists of some 69,000 clones, 82% of them appearing once. Sequences were obtained from peripheral blood. These TCRs come from a woman aged 55-69 years with acute or convalescent COVID-19.

The V call is TRBV2, the J call TRBJ2-7, with TRBD1 identical over 9 bases. The V gene end was trimmed by 5 bases and the J gene end by 2 bases; junction bases not matched to a gene: 4. This CDR3 has 14 amino acids. Germline V lookup: CDR1 SNHLY, CDR2 FYNNEI. The CDR3 bases are TGTGCCAGCAGTCTGGACAGGGGACCCTACGAGCAGTACTTC. Its protein product is CASSLDRGPYEQYF.

V and J are TRBV24-1 and TRBJ2-1, with 8 positions matching TRBD2. CDR3 length equals 17 residues. Trimming took 2 bases from V and 7 from J; bases not matched to a gene: 12. Germline V gives CDR1 KGHDR, CDR2 SFDVKD. CDR3 coding DNA: TGTGCCACCAGTGATTCTCGAGCGGGAGAACGGAGAAATGAGCAGTTCTTC. Protein product: CATSDSRAGERRNEQFF.

This clone was counted between two and nine times. The chain recombines TRBV14 with TRBJ2-2; TRBD1 might be the D (7 bases). Deletions cut 0 bases from V and 2 bases from J, with 22 bases between. CDR3 length equals 20 residues. In germline, CDR1 is SGHDN, CDR2 FVKESK. For the CDR3, the DNA is TGTGCCAGCAGCCAAGAAGATAGCGGACAGGCTTTCCCAAACACCGGGGAGCTGTTTTTT. The encoded protein is CASSQEDSGQAFPNTGELFF.

The chain is built from TRBV7-9 and TRBJ1-4; 7 bases fit TRBD1. The CDR3 consists of 18 residues. Looked up from germline, CDR1 is SEHNR and CDR2 is FQNEAQ (reference sequence). The V segment lost 2 bases and the J segment 4 bases; nucleotides outside the gene matches: 13. CDR3 sequence (DNA): TGTGCCAGCAGCTTACGGGACAGACTACTCGGCCGTAATGAAAAACTGTTTTTT. Its translation is CASSLRDRLLGRNEKLFF. Full variable domain (missing parts from reference TRBV7-9 and TRBJ1-4): DTGVSQNPRHKITKRGQNVTFRCDPISEHNRLYWYRQTLGQGPEFLTYFQNEAQLEKSRLLSDRFSAERPKGSFSTLEIQRTEQGDSAMYLCASSLRDRLLGRNEKLFFGSGTQLSVL.

The chain links TRBV30 to TRBJ1-2; D may be TRBD1 (5 bases). This CDR3 is 13 amino acids long. V lost 3 bases and J lost 7, with 15 bases in between. Per the germline V gene, CDR1 is GTSNPN and CDR2 is SVGIG (reference sequence). CDR3 sequence (DNA): TGTGCCTGGAGACAAACAGGTGCAGGTGGCTACACCTTC. Translation: CAWRQTGAGGYTF. The full variable domain, in which reference TRBV30 and TRBJ1-2 provide the parts outside the CDR3, is SQTIHQWPATLVQPVGSPLSLECTVEGTSNPNLYWYRQAAGRGLQLLFYSVGIGQISSEVPQNLSASRPQDRQFILSSKKLLLSDSGFYLCAWRQTGAGGYTFGSGTRLTVV.

The chain joins TRBV15 to TRBJ2-2; 7 bases are shared with TRBD2. V shed 5 bases and J 0 bases; nucleotides not matched to a gene: 9. Germline V CDR1 and CDR2: LNHNV, YYDKDF (reference sequence). This CDR3 is 17 amino acids long. The CDR3: CATSDEKGLPNTGELFF. The CDR3 DNA reads as TGTGCCACCAGCGACGAGAAGGGACTACCGAACACCGGGGAGCTGTTTTTT.

The chain uses TRBV5-1 and TRBJ2-5, with TRBD1 as a possible D gene (6 bases). V gave up 5 bases and J gave up 1 base, with 12 bases separating them. CDR3 length: 14 residues. Germline lookup yields CDR1 SGHRS and CDR2 YFSETQ. The CDR3 coding sequence is TGCGCCAGCAGGGGGGACATCGGCCAAGAGACCCAGTACTTC. This sequence encodes CASRGDIGQETQYF.

There are a few counts of this clone. V usage is TRBV5-1 and J usage is TRBJ1-4, with 11 bases that match TRBD1. Per the germline V gene, CDR1 is SGHRS and CDR2 is YFSETQ. After removal of 0 bases from V and 2 bases from J, the junction contained 6 bases not matched to a gene. The CDR3 runs to 18 residues. As DNA, the CDR3 is TGCGCCAGCAGCTTGGGGGGACAGGGGGTATCGACTAATGAAAAACTGTTTTTT. It yields the protein CASSLGGQGVSTNEKLFF.

The chain has TRBV11-2 and TRBJ1-5, with D possibly matching TRBD1 (5 bases). Germline values: CDR1 SGHAT, CDR2 FQNNGV. This CDR3 has 14 amino acids. The V end was cut by 1 base, the J end by 5 bases, with 9 bases between. The CDR3 coding sequence is TGTGCCAGCAGCTTAGGACAGAAGGATCAGCCCCAGCATTTT. Translation: CASSLGQKDQPQHF.

The gene calls are TRBV19 and TRBJ1-4; no firm D call. Germline V gives CDR1 LNHDA, CDR2 SQIVND (reference sequence). The germline V and J ends were trimmed by 6 bases and 7 bases, with 27 bases remaining between them. CDR3 size: 18 residues. As DNA, the CDR3 is TGTGCCAGTAGCATGGGCCTCCGGGAGGGAGAAGTCGGTGAAAAACTGTTTTTT. Encoded protein: CASSMGLREGEVGEKLFF. The full variable domain, its missing parts supplied by reference TRBV19 and TRBJ1-4, is DGGITQSPKYLFRKEGQNVTLSCEQNLNHDAMYWYRQDPGQGLRLIYYSQIVNDFQKGDIAEGYSVSREKKESFPLTVTSAQKNPTAFYLCASSMGLREGEVGEKLFFGSGTQLSVL.

V usage is TRBV7-2 and J usage is TRBJ1-3, with D hard to call. Trimming pared 1 base from V and 0 bases from J, leaving 7 bases between. The CDR3 has 15 residues. Germline V gene sequence: CDR1 SGHTA, CDR2 FQGNSA. CDR3 in DNA: TGTGCCAGCAGCTTAGAACTCCTCTCTGGAAACACCATATATTTT. It translates to CASSLELLSGNTIYF.

The rearrangement uses TRBV6-5 and TRBJ2-1; 10 positions match TRBD1. This CDR3 is 14 amino acids long. Per the germline V gene, CDR1 is MNHEY and CDR2 is SVGAGI. V was pared by 8 bases and J by 10 bases, with 11 bases of the junction left unmatched. The CDR3 region is CASPGQGTGGEQFF. CDR3 nucleotide sequence: TGTGCCAGCCCGGGACAGGGGACCGGCGGCGAGCAGTTCTTC.

This rearrangement joins TRBV6-6 to TRBJ1-4, with a tentative D call TRBD1 (6 bases). The CDR3 runs 16 residues. The V end lost 3 bases, the J end lost 0 bases, and 11 bases lay between the germline ends. The germline CDR1 and CDR2 sequences are MNHNY and SVGAGI (reference sequence). CDR3 sequence: CASSYSSGATNEKLFF. CDR3 nucleotide sequence: TGTGCCAGCAGTTATTCGTCAGGGGCAACTAATGAAAAACTGTTTTTT.

V and J are TRBV19 and TRBJ1-3, with TRBD1 matching over 8 bases. The V gene end was trimmed by 5 bases and the J gene end by 2 bases; junction bases not matched to a gene: 2. Germline lookup yields CDR1 LNHDA and CDR2 SQIVND (reference sequence). The CDR3 contains 14 residues. CDR3 DNA: TGTGCCAGTAGTTCACAGGGGGCTGGAAACACCATATATTTT. It is translated as CASSSQGAGNTIYF.

J is TRBJ1-4 and V is TRBV19; 8 nucleotides align to TRBD1. CDR1 and CDR2 from the germline V gene are LNHDA and SQIVND (reference sequence). The trim removed 3 bases at V and 7 bases at J, leaving 4 bases unmatched. The CDR3 length is 14 residues. CDR3: CASSITRGREKLFF. CDR3 in DNA: TGTGCCAGTAGTATTACCAGGGGGCGTGAAAAACTGTTTTTT.

This clone has only one observation. The rearrangement links TRBV27 to TRBJ1-4; D perhaps matches TRBD1 (6 bases). This CDR3 is 13 amino acids long. V gave up 5 bases and J gave up 7 bases, with 11 bases separating them. The germline gives CDR1 MNHEY, CDR2 SMNVEV (reference sequence). DNA of the CDR3: TGTGCCAGCAGTCAAAAGACAGGTGAAAAACTGTTTTTT. This codes for CASSQKTGEKLFF.

The J gene is TRBJ1-5, the V gene TRBV5-4; a weak D match, TRBD1 (5 bases). The CDR3 runs 13 residues. Per the germline V gene, CDR1 is SGHNT and CDR2 is YYREEE (reference sequence). Trimming pared 4 bases from V and 7 bases from J, leaving 12 bases between. CDR3 nucleotide sequence: TGTGCCAGCAGCCCGGCGTCAGGGCAGCCCCAGCATTTT. Translating gives CASSPASGQPQHF.

The genes are TRBV7-9 and TRBJ2-3, with D perhaps matching TRBD2 (5 bases). Germline loops: CDR1 SEHNR, CDR2 FQNEAQ (reference sequence). Trimming removed 5 bases at V and 10 bases at J, with 16 bases between. The CDR3 is 13 residues long. The CDR3, as DNA: TGTGCCAGCAGCCCCATAATCCGGGATTCGCAGTATTTT. Its protein is CASSPIIRDSQYF.

The CDR3 bases are TGTGCCAGCAGCTTAGCGGGAGAAAGCACAGATACGCAGTATTTT. It is translated as CASSLAGESTDTQYF. V gene TRBV11-3 combines with J gene TRBJ2-3; TRBD2 might be the D (6 bases). The germline V gene has CDR1 SGHNT and CDR2 YENEEA. Trimming removed 1 base at V and 0 bases at J, with 8 bases between. This CDR3 spans 15 amino acids.

The genes are TRBV24-1 and TRBJ2-1; 9 bases fit TRBD1. The germline V gene encodes CDR1 KGHDR and CDR2 SFDVKD. The junction had 9 bases not matched to a gene; V was cut back by 10 bases and J by 9 bases. The length of the CDR3 is 13 residues. The CDR3 DNA sequence: TGTGCCACGCGGGACAGGGCAGCAGGTGAGCAGTTCTTC. Protein sequence: CATRDRAAGEQFF.

About this clone: One end of the junction fails to match germline, which may point to a read error. This same CDR3 is encoded by further DNA sequences in the sample. The chain couples TRBV5-1 to TRBJ1-2; D is possibly TRBD1 (5 bases). The CDR3 consists of 13 residues. Germline-derived CDR1 and CDR2 are SGHRS and YFSETQ. In DNA, the CDR3 is TGCGCCAGCAGTCGGGGGAATAACTATGGTTACACCTTC. It translates to CASSRGNNYGYTF.

The V call is TRBV5-4, the J call TRBJ1-2, with D unresolved. The CDR3 runs 14 residues. Trimming left V 4 bases short and J 6 bases short, with 16 bases between. Germline V gives CDR1 SGHNT, CDR2 YYREEE (reference sequence). Here the CDR3 reads CASSHLEAFDGYTF. The DNA for the CDR3 is TGTGCCAGCAGCCACCTTGAGGCGTTCGATGGCTACACCTTC. The full variable domain, its missing parts supplied by reference TRBV5-4 and TRBJ1-2, is ETGVTQSPTHLIKTRGQQVTLRCSSQSGHNTVSWYQQALGQGPQFIFQYYREEENGRGNFPPRFSGLQFPNYSSELNVNALELDDSALYLCASSHLEAFDGYTFGSGTRLTVV.

This clone came up once. The CDR3 spells CASSPGQLNTEAFF. Written as DNA, the CDR3 is TGTGCCAGTAGCCCAGGACAGCTGAACACTGAAGCTTTCTTT. This chain joins TRBV19 and TRBJ1-1, with D tentatively TRBD1 (6 bases). The CDR3 is made up of 14 amino acids. Germline-derived CDR1 and CDR2 are LNHDA and SQIVND (reference sequence). The V and J ends lost 6 bases and 0 bases respectively, with 11 bases between them. Full variable domain (remainder filled in from reference TRBV19 and TRBJ1-1): DGGITQSPKYLFRKEGQNVTLSCEQNLNHDAMYWYRQDPGQGLRLIYYSQIVNDFQKGDIAEGYSVSREKKESFPLTVTSAQKNPTAFYLCASSPGQLNTEAFFGQGTRLTVV.

The rearrangement links TRBV7-2 to TRBJ1-1, with D possibly matching TRBD1 (5 bases). From germline, CDR1 is SGHTA and CDR2 FQGNSA. CDR3 length equals 15 residues. Trimming pared 4 bases from V and 5 bases from J, leaving 17 bases between. CDR3 protein: CASSSRQPMGTEAFF. In DNA, the CDR3 is TGTGCCAGCAGCTCTCGACAGCCAATGGGGACTGAAGCTTTCTTT.

The CDR3 is CSVGSSGRAGADTQYF. CDR3 nucleotide sequence: TGCAGCGTTGGGTCTAGCGGGAGGGCCGGCGCAGATACGCAGTATTTT. This rearrangement joins TRBV29-1 to TRBJ2-3; 12 positions match TRBD2. Germline CDR1 reads SQVTM; CDR2 reads ANQGSEA. The ends lost 4 bases at V and 4 bases at J; junction bases unmatched: 9. The CDR3 runs 16 residues.

The chain uses TRBV6-1 and TRBJ1-2; TRBD1 aligns across 8 bases. The J segment lost 0 bases and the V segment lost 3 bases, leaving 6 bases of the junction unmatched. The CDR3 totals 16 residues. Looked up from germline, CDR1 is MNHNS and CDR2 is SASEGT. This CDR3 is CASSEGGQGANYGYTF. As DNA, the CDR3 is TGTGCCAGCAGTGAGGGAGGACAGGGAGCTAACTATGGCTACACCTTC.

CDR3 nucleotides: TGTGCCAGCAGTTTATTTAGCACTCGGCGCTACACCTTC. Its protein is CASSLFSTRRYTF. The chain has TRBV12-3 or TRBV12-4 and TRBJ1-2, with D uncertain. V shed 2 bases and J shed 9 bases, with 13 bases lying between them. The CDR3 loop spans 13 amino acids.

V gene TRBV7-9 combines with J gene TRBJ2-3; 10 nucleotides align to TRBD2. Trimming cost V 4 bases and J 2 bases; bases outside gene matches: 6. From germline, CDR1 is SEHNR and CDR2 FQNEAQ (reference sequence). The CDR3 runs to 16 residues. The CDR3 DNA sequence: TGTGCCAGCAGCTCAGGACTAGCGGCAACCACAGATACGCAGTATTTT. This translates into CASSSGLAATTDTQYF.

The rearrangement links TRBV5-6 to TRBJ1-4, with TRBD1 matching 7 bases. The CDR3 runs to 14 residues. Germline-derived CDR1 and CDR2 are SGHDT and YYEEEE. V lost 3 bases, J lost 7 bases, and 6 bases stayed unmatched. CDR3 nucleotides: TGTGCCAGCAGCTCGACACAGGGGTTTGAAAAACTGTTTTTT. Residues: CASSSTQGFEKLFF.

The chain uses TRBV2 and TRBJ2-5; 7 positions agree with TRBD1. V dropped 4 bases and J dropped 2; count of bases not matched to a gene: 7. Germline V lookup: CDR1 SNHLY, CDR2 FYNNEI. CDR3 length: 15 residues. In nucleotides, the CDR3 is TGTGCCAGCAGTGGTGGGTCACAGGGGCAAGAGACCCAGTACTTC. Protein product: CASSGGSQGQETQYF. Full variable domain (outside the CDR3, taken from reference TRBV2 and TRBJ2-5): EPEVTQTPSHQVTQMGQEVILRCVPISNHLYFYWYRQILGQKVEFLVSFYNNEISEKSEIFDDQFSVERPDGSNFTLKIRSTKLEDSAMYFCASSGGSQGQETQYFGPGTRLLVL.

This chain connects TRBV3-1 (or the pseudogene TRBV3-2) to TRBJ2-3; D uncertain. This CDR3 comprises 15 residues. In germline, CDR1 is LGHDT, CDR2 YNNKEL (reference sequence). The V end was cut by 1 base, the J end by 0 bases, with 8 bases between. The CDR3 sequence is CASSQGSLSTDTQYF. The CDR3 nucleotides are TGTGCCAGCAGCCAAGGGAGCCTAAGCACAGATACGCAGTATTTT.